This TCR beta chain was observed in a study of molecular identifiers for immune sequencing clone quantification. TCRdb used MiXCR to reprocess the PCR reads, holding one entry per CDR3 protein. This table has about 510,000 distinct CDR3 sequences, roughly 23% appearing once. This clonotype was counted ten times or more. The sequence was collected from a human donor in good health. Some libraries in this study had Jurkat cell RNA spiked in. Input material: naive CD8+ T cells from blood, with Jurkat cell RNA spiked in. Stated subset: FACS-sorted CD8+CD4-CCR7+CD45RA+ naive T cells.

This chain's CDR3 is CAWSPGGGTEAFF. The DNA of the CDR3 is TGTGCCTGGTCCCCGGGGGGGGGCACTGAAGCTTTCTTT. This chain joins TRBV30 and TRBJ1-1; D is perhaps TRBD1 (5 bases). CDR1 and CDR2 (germline): GTSNPN, SVGIG (reference sequence). The CDR3 is 13 amino acids. V lost 5 bases and J lost 4, with 14 bases in between.